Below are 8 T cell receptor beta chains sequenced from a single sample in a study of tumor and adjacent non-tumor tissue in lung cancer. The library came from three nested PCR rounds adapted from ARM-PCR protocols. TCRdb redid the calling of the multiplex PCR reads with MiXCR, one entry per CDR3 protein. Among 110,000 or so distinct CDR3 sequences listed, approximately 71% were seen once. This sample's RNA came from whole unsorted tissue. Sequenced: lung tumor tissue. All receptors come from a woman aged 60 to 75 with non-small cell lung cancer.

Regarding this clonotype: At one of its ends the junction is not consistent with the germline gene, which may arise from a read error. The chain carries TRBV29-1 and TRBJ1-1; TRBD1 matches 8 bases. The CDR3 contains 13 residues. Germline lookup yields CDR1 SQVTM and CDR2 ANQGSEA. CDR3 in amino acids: CSVRTGTDTEVFF. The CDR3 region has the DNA TGCAGCGTGAGGACAGGGACGGACACTGAAGTTTTCTTT. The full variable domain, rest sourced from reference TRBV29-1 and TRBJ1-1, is SAVISQKPSRDICQRGTSLTIQCQVDSQVTMMFWYRQQPGQSLTLIATANQGSEATYESGFVIDKFPISRPNLTFSTLTVSNMSPEDSSIYLCSVRTGTDTEVFFGQGTRLTVV.

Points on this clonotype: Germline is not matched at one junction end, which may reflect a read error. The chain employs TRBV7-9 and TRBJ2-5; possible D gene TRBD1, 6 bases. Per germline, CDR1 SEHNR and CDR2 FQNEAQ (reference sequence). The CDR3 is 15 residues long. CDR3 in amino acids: CTSSLVRSGEETQYF. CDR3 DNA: TGTACCAGCAGCTTAGTACGGTCAGGGGAAGAGACCCAGTACTTC.

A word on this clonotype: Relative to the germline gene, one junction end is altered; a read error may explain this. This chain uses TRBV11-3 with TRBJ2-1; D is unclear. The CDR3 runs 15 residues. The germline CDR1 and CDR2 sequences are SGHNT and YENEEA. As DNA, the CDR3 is TGTGCCAGCAGTTTAGTAAGGAGCTCCTACAATGGGCAGTTCTTC. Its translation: CASSLVRSSYNGQFF.

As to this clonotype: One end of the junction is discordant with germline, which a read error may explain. The CDR3 region is CSVEVRDGGTDTQYF. The CDR3 bases are TGTAGCGTTGAAGTAAGAGACGGGGGAACAGATACGCAGTATTTT. V gene TRBV29-1 combines with J gene TRBJ2-3; tentatively, D is TRBD2 (6 bases). CDR1 is SQVTM and CDR2 is ANQGSEA in the germline V gene. This CDR3 is 15 amino acids long.

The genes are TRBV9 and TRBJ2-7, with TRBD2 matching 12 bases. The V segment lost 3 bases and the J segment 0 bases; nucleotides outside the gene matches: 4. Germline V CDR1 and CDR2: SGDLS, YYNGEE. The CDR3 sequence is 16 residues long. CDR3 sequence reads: CASSARLAGDSYEQYF. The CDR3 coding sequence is TGTGCCAGCAGCGCAAGACTAGCGGGGGACTCCTACGAGCAGTACTTC. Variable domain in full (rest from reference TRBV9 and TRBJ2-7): DSGVTQTPKHLITATGQRVTLRCSPRSGDLSVYWYQQSLDQGLQFLIQYYNGEERAKGNILERFSAQQFPDLHSELNLSSLELGDSALYFCASSARLAGDSYEQYFGPGTRLTVT.

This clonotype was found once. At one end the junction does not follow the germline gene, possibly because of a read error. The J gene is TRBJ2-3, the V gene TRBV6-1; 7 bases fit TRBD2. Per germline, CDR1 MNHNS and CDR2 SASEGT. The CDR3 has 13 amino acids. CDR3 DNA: TGTGCCAGTAGTGAAACTAGCGTGGATAGGCAGTATTTT. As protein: CASSETSVDRQYF.

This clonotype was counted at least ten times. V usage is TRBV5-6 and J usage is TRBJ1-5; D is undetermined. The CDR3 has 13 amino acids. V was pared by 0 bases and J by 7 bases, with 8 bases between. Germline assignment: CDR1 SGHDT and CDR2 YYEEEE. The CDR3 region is CASSLAGGQPQHF. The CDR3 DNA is TGTGCCAGCAGCTTGGCGGGCGGGCAGCCCCAGCATTTT.

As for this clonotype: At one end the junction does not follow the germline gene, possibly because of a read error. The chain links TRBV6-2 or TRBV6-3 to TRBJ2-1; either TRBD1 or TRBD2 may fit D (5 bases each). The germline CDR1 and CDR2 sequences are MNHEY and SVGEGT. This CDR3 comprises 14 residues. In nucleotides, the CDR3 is TGTGCCAGCAGTGTCGGGACGGCAGGAAATGAGCAGTTATTC. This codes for CASSVGTAGNEQLF.